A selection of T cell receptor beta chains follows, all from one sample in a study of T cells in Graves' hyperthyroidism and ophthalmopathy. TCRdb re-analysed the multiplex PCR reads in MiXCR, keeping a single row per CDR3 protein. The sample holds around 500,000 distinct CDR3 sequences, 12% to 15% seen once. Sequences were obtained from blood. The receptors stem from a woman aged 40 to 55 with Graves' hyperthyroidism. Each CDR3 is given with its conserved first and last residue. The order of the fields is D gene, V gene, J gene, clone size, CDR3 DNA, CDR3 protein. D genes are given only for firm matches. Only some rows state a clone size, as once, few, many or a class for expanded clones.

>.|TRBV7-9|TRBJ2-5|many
TGTGCCAGCAGCTTAGCGATTGAGACCCAGTACTTC
CASSLAIETQYF
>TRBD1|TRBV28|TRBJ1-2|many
TGTGCCAGCAGTTTTCAGCCGGGACAGCACTATGGCTACACCTTC
CASSFQPGQHYGYTF
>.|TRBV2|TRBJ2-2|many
TGTGCCAGCAGTGCCCTAGCGAACACCGGGGAGCTGTTTTTT
CASSALANTGELFF
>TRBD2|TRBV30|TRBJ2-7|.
TGTGCCTGGACCTCGGGACTAGCGGGAACCATCTACGAGCAGTACTTC
CAWTSGLAGTIYEQYF
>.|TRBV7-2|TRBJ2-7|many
TGTGCCAGCAGCGCTGGGCGGATGAGCTCCTACGAGCAGTACTTC
CASSAGRMSSYEQYF
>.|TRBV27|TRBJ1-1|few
TGTGCCAGCAGTTTACGGGGAGAATGGGAACAAGCTTTCTTT
CASSLRGEWEQAFF
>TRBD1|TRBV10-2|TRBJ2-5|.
TGCGCCAGCAGTGAGTCGCCAGGGGGCCATGATGAGACCCAGTACTTC
CASSESPGGHDETQYF
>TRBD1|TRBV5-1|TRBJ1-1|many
TGCGCCAGCAGCCCACGGACAGGGGGCGAGACTGAAGCTTTCTTT
CASSPRTGGETEAFF
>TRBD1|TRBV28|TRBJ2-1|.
TGTGCCAGCGGCGACAGGGGAGATGGGCAGTTCTTC
CASGDRGDGQFF
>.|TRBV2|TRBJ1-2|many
TGTGCCAGCAGTGCAGGGGACCTCAACTATGGCTACACCTTC
CASSAGDLNYGYTF
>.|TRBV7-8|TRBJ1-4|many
TGTGCCAGCAGCCCTCAGGAGGGGACTGAAAAACTGTTTTTT
CASSPQEGTEKLFF
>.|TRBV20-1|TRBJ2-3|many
TGCAGTCTCCCAGTACCCTCAGATACGCAGTATTTT
CSLPVPSDTQYF
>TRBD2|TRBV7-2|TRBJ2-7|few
TGTGCCAGCAGCTTAGACCCCACTAGCGGGAATGCTTACGAGCAGTACTTC
CASSLDPTSGNAYEQYF